These T cell receptor beta chains were read from a single sample in a study of blood T cell repertoires in COVID-19. Using immunoSEQ multiplex PCR, the repertoire was profiled, and TCRdb retains in-frame clones only, with some absent. Of some 180,000 clones listed, nearly 90% were seen once; the top ten hold 0.6% to 0.8%. Specimen: peripheral blood. These receptors were taken from a man aged 45 to 65 with acute or convalescent COVID-19. The CDR3 runs from the conserved cysteine through the conserved F or W.

v_gene	CDR3aa
TRBV6-2/TRBV6-3	CASSYSSAGSDTQYF
TRBV6-5	CASSYGPGGVNEQFF
TRBV7-3	CASSLTGPTGELFF
TRBV7-2	CASSLQGTDTQYF
TRBV5-1	CASSLLSGGVYNEQFF
TRBV2	CASSVGQVYYNEQFF
TRBV27	CASSSYEGGKYNEQFF
TRBV30	CAWPGAGGAVGYTF
TRBV24-1	CATSDSAGSQADTQYF
TRBV9	CASSSPGWLPNTGELFF
TRBV28	CASSLWYAGQADGYTF
TRBV6-5	CASSYAGQETQYF
TRBV7-9	CASSLRQGATDTQYF
TRBV5-4	CASSLLAASSYNEQFF
TRBV7-8	CASSTAGASNYGYTF
TRBV6-5	CASSSGGPNSPLHF
TRBV15	CATSRDFGGSGNQPQHF
TRBV2	CASSEALAGEETQYF
TRBV20-1	CSARDSPPTF
TRBV20-1	CSASPRADTEAFF
TRBV6-6	CASIPGRGVDQPQHF
TRBV3-1/TRBV3-2	CASSQAGVTQYF
TRBV3-1/TRBV3-2	CASSQEIGTRNEQFF
TRBV11-2	CASSFQGGPYEQYF
TRBV5-1	CASSFRGGYETQYF
TRBV29-1	CSVELEGTVRDNEQFF
TRBV5-8	CASQRREWAGYSNQPQHF
TRBV5-8	CASSLGVAGGADTQYF
TRBV15	CATRWGERAGELFF
TRBV7-3	CASSPVAGTGELFF
TRBV24-1	CATSDPQGSSTDTQYF
TRBV6-2/TRBV6-3	CASSYDQGTYEQYF
TRBV4-1	CASSQDPSGSANTGELFF
TRBV28	CASSRPRRLAETYNEQFF
TRBV30	CAWSASDRMNTEAFF
TRBV5-1	CASRRDKGTEAFF
TRBV21-1	CASSKARGHNTGELFF
TRBV5-1	CASSAYLSGRRAKNIQYF
TRBV9	CASSASSVSYEQYF
TRBV10-3	CAISPARIQETQYF
TRBV7-9	CASSLYQGGKVQNTQYF
TRBV27	CASSDRGVSPLHF
TRBV2	CASTQDLAGGFLRQFF
TRBV19	CASSIEGTGNQPQHF
TRBV3-1/TRBV3-2	CASSPWRLGHINEKLFF
TRBV5-4	CASSLKTGGNTGELFF
TRBV28	CASSFSSTETQYF
TRBV19	CASSRREEYNEQFF